The 16 T cell receptor beta chains listed next were all sequenced from one sample in a study of tumor-infiltrating lymphocytes in primary liver carcinoma. Using a constant-region primer together with ProtoScript II reverse transcriptase, TCR beta cDNA was made from 500 ng of total RNA. It was through three nested multiplex PCR rounds of slightly modified ARM-PCR that TCR beta libraries arose. In the first two PCR rounds, TRBV1-TRBV30 forward primers were paired with a C-beta reverse primer, and each round lasted approximately 10 cycles. TCRdb recomputed calls from the multiplex PCR reads with MiXCR, one row per CDR3 protein. The table lists fewer than 110,000 distinct CDR3 sequences, about 62% of them singletons. Co-extracting RNA and DNA was done with 20-30 mg of unsorted bulk tissue as input. The sample comprised liver tumor tissue from sampling region 2. Stated subset: tumor region T2, inferior pole. The receptors here all came from a woman aged 55-70 years with primary liver carcinoma and hepatitis B virus infection.

As concerns this clonotype: Because it lacks the conserved phenylalanine or tryptophan at the end, this CDR3 is likely a read error. No DNA is shown, since the ends of the CDR3 on it are uncertain; the CDR3 is the one TCRdb lists. V and J are TRBV11-2 and TRBJ2-7; no DNA check was done on the table's D call, TRBD2. The CDR3 is 14 residues long, counting both termini. CDR1 is SGHAT, CDR2 FQNNGV, per germline. The CDR3 region is CASSFAEGVYEHYL.

This clonotype was seen at least ten times. CDR3 DNA sequence: TGTGCCAGCAGCTTAATCCCAGGGGGGACAGATACGCAGTATTTT. Its translation: CASSLIPGGTDTQYF. The chain combines TRBV7-8 with TRBJ2-3, with a tentative D call TRBD1 (7 bases). V was shortened by 2 bases and J by 3 bases, with 12 bases between the two germline ends. Germline V CDR1 and CDR2: SGHVS, FQNEAQ. This CDR3 is built from 15 residues.

A note on this clonotype: A read error is possible here, since a much larger clone lies one base away. The chain joins TRBV5-1 to TRBJ1-1, with 8 bases aligning to TRBD1. Germline CDR1 is SGHRS and CDR2 is YFSETQ. The CDR3 sequence is 14 residues long. Trimming at V came to 5 bases and at J to 6 bases, leaving 9 bases not matched to a gene. The DNA for the CDR3 is TGCGCCAGCAGACCGGACAGGGCCCTGTCTGAAGCTTTCTTT. Translation gives CASRPDRALSEAFF.

In this sample, this clonotype turned up a few times. The rearrangement uses TRBV18 and TRBJ1-4, with 8 bases matching TRBD1. The J segment lost 7 bases and the V segment lost 4 bases, leaving 11 bases of the junction unmatched. Germline CDR1 reads KGHSH; CDR2 reads LQKENI. The CDR3 consists of 16 residues. The CDR3 here is CASSLNPGQVTEKLFF. In DNA form, the CDR3 reads TGTGCCAGCTCACTAAACCCGGGACAGGTGACTGAAAAACTGTTTTTT. The full variable domain, in which reference TRBV18 and TRBJ1-4 provide the parts outside the CDR3, is NAGVMQNPRHLVRRRGQEARLRCSPMKGHSHVYWYRQLPEEGLKFMVYLQKENIIDESGMPKERFSAEFPKEGPSILRIQQVVRGDSAAYFCASSLNPGQVTEKLFFGSGTQLSVL.

The table lists this clonotype with a few counts. This clone may be a read error of a much larger clone one base away. CDR3 sequence: CVSKDGYNEQFF. The CDR3 DNA reads as TGTGTCAGCAAGGACGGTTACAATGAGCAGTTCTTC. J is TRBJ2-1 and V is TRBV6-2 or TRBV6-3; D remains ambiguous. The germline gives CDR1 MNHEY, CDR2 SVGEGT. This CDR3 has 12 amino acids.

On this clonotype itself: A much larger clone sits a single nucleotide away, making a read error possible. V is TRBV11-2 and J is TRBJ2-2; 8 nucleotides match TRBD1. Germline V lookup: CDR1 SGHAT, CDR2 FQNNGV. The CDR3 spans 18 residues. CDR3 coding DNA: TGTTCCAGCAGCTCCGCTTCCAACAGGGGGGCGAACACCGGGGAGCTGTTTTTT. Translated: CSSSSASNRGANTGELFF. The full variable domain, completed using reference TRBV11-2 and TRBJ2-2, is EAGVAQSPRYKIIEKRQSVAFWCNPISGHATLYWYQQILGQGPKLLIQFQNNGVVDDSQLPKDRFSAERLKGVDSTLKIQPAKLEDSAVYLCSSSSASNRGANTGELFFGEGSRLTVL.

A note on this clonotype: One end of the junction is discordant with germline, which a read error may explain. The chain is built from TRBV28 and TRBJ1-2, with D possibly being TRBD1 (5 bases). The CDR3 runs to 13 residues. CDR1 is MDHEN and CDR2 is SYDVKM in the germline V gene. CDR3 amino acids: CASSPPGRWGYTF. The CDR3 DNA follows: TGTGCCAGCAGTCCCCCGGGGCGTTGGGGCTACACATTC.

This sequence joins TRBV7-9 and TRBJ2-1, with D unclear. The germline V gene has CDR1 SEHNR and CDR2 FQNEAQ (reference sequence). Trimming shortened V by 6 bases and J by 8 bases, and 11 bases separated the two germline ends. The CDR3 totals 12 residues. In nucleotides, the CDR3 is TGTGCCAGCAGTTACCGGACGGATGAGCAGTTCTTC. Translation: CASSYRTDEQFF.

The sample holds many counts of this clonotype. V and J are TRBV20-1 and TRBJ2-3; maybe TRBD2 (5 bases). The CDR3 covers 13 residues. Germline CDR1 DFQATT, CDR2 SNEGSKA (reference sequence). Trimming stripped 1 base from V and 0 bases from J, with 5 bases between. In nucleotides, the CDR3 is TGCAGTGCTAGAGGCGGGAGCACAGATACGCAGTATTTT. This translates into CSARGGSTDTQYF.

There are many counts of this clonotype. The V and J genes are TRBV7-9 and TRBJ2-7; tentative D call: TRBD2 (5 bases). V was pared by 5 bases and J by 9 bases, with 17 bases between. The CDR3 consists of 13 residues. CDR1 SEHNR and CDR2 FQNEAQ come from the germline V gene (reference sequence). CDR3 region: CASSVDWRAPQYF. The CDR3 DNA follows: TGTGCCAGCAGCGTGGACTGGAGAGCGCCGCAGTACTTC.

Notes on this clonotype: Mismatch with germline at one junction end may stem from a read error. The genes are TRBV12-3 or TRBV12-4 and TRBJ2-7; D might be TRBD2 (6 bases). The CDR3 totals 15 residues. The CDR3 here is CPSSLGGGSADGQYF. In DNA form, the CDR3 reads TGTCCCAGCAGTTTAGGAGGAGGGAGTGCCGACGGGCAGTACTTC.

A note on this clonotype: One end of the junction is discordant with germline, which a read error may explain. This rearrangement joins TRBV25-1 to TRBJ1-1, with a possible D match to TRBD1 (5 bases). The CDR3 covers 13 residues. Germline V gene sequence: CDR1 MGHDK, CDR2 SYGVNS. DNA for the CDR3: TGTACCAGCAGTGAGCTGGGGCACACTGAAACTTTCTTT. Its protein is CTSSELGHTETFF.

This clonotype was seen repeatedly, ten times or more. The chain uses TRBV28 and TRBJ2-7; D perhaps matches TRBD1 (5 bases). Between the trimmed V and J ends, which lost 6 bases and 2 bases, there was a span of 11 bases. The CDR3 consists of 13 residues. Germline CDR1 and CDR2: MDHEN and SYDVKM. CDR3 DNA: TGTGCCAGCAGCAGGGTTCCTCCCTACGAGCAGTACTTC. Translation: CASSRVPPYEQYF. Complete variable domain (other parts from reference TRBV28 and TRBJ2-7): DVKVTQSSRYLVKRTGEKVFLECVQDMDHENMFWYRQDPGLGLRLIYFSYDVKMKEKGDIPEGYSVSREKKERFSLILESASTNQTSMYLCASSRVPPYEQYFGPGTRLTVT.

This clonotype was observed a single time. The junction shows a germline mismatch at one end, possibly a read error. The chain recombines TRBV11-2 with TRBJ2-5; D may be TRBD1 or TRBD2 (5 bases each). The CDR3 is 13 amino acids. The germline gives CDR1 SGHAT, CDR2 FQNNGV. CDR3 DNA sequence: TGTGCCAGCAGCTTAGAATACAGTGGGACCCAGTACTTT. This codes for CASSLEYSGTQYF.

About this clonotype: At one of its ends the junction is not consistent with the germline gene, which may arise from a read error. The rearrangement uses TRBV4-1 and TRBJ2-1; tentative D call: TRBD2 (6 bases). This CDR3 comprises 16 residues. The germline V gene encodes CDR1 MGHRA and CDR2 YSYEKL. CDR3 sequence (DNA): TGCGCCGGCAGCCAAGTCGGGCTCCTAGCGCGCAATGAGCAGTTCTTT. Translating gives CAGSQVGLLARNEQFF.

A remark on this clonotype: A much larger clone is a single base away; this may be a read error. The chain is built from TRBV5-1 and TRBJ2-4; unclear D gene. The germline gives CDR1 SGHRS, CDR2 YFSETQ. The CDR3 consists of 16 residues. CDR3: CASSLEVTKARNIQYF. The CDR3 coding sequence is TGCGCCAGCAGCTTGGAAGTCACAAAAGCCAGAAACATTCAGTACTTC. The whole variable domain, filled in from reference TRBV5-1 and TRBJ2-4, reads KAGVTQTPRYLIKTRGQQVTLSCSPISGHRSVSWYQQTPGQGLQFLFEYFSETQRNKGNFPGRFSGRQFSNSRSEMNVSTLELGDSALYLCASSLEVTKARNIQYFGAGTRLSVL.